A single sample is the source of the 17 T cell receptor beta chains below, sequenced in a study of blood T cell repertoires in COVID-19. Assay: immunoSEQ multiplex PCR; the TCRdb copy retains only in-frame clones and omits some. The table records more than 300,000 clones, 65% to 90% of them present only once. The sequencing input was PBMCs or T cells enriched from blood (not recorded which). Receptors were obtained from a man in his thirties or forties who had recovered from COVID-19.

V is TRBV18 and J is TRBJ2-3; 9 bases are a match to TRBD2. CDR1 KGHSH and CDR2 LQKENI come from the germline V gene. The trim removed 2 bases at V and 7 bases at J, leaving 10 bases unmatched. The CDR3 has 16 amino acids. In DNA form, the CDR3 reads TGTGCCAGCTCACCAAAGGGGCTAGCGGGAAGCCATACGCAGTATTTT. It specifies CASSPKGLAGSHTQYF. Complete variable domain (other parts from reference TRBV18 and TRBJ2-3): NAGVMQNPRHLVRRRGQEARLRCSPMKGHSHVYWYRQLPEEGLKFMVYLQKENIIDESGMPKERFSAEFPKEGPSILRIQQVVRGDSAAYFCASSPKGLAGSHTQYFGPGTRLTVL.

The chain carries TRBV29-1 and TRBJ2-5; D possibly corresponds to TRBD1 (6 bases). Germline lookup yields CDR1 SQVTM and CDR2 ANQGSEA. The CDR3 extends over 13 amino acids. V was clipped by 4 bases and J by 5 bases, with 14 bases between them. CDR3 in amino acids: CSVVLGAAETQYF. DNA of the CDR3: TGCAGCGTTGTTCTGGGGGCAGCGGAGACCCAGTACTTC.

V is TRBV7-9 and J is TRBJ2-7; the match to TRBD1 covers 11 bases. Germline loops: CDR1 SEHNR, CDR2 FQNEAQ (reference sequence). The CDR3 consists of 18 residues. J lost 0 bases, V lost 3 bases, and 10 bases had no gene match. The CDR3 here is CASSLDRGLQPASYEQYF. The CDR3 DNA follows: TGTGCCAGCAGCTTGGACAGGGGGCTCCAACCCGCCTCCTACGAGCAGTACTTC.

Only one count was recorded for this clone. V usage is TRBV5-1 and J usage is TRBJ2-7, with 8 bases lining up with TRBD1. The trim removed 0 bases at V and 7 bases at J, leaving 9 bases unmatched. Germline V gene data show CDR1 as SGHRS and CDR2 as YFSETQ. The CDR3 has 15 residues. The CDR3 DNA reads TGCGCCAGCAGCTTGGGCGGGACAGGACTACATGAGCAGTACTTC. This encodes CASSLGGTGLHEQYF.

The chain couples TRBV7-2 to TRBJ1-5; no clear D gene. The CDR3 loop spans 14 amino acids. Germline CDR1 reads SGHTA; CDR2 reads FQGNSA. Trimming took off 4 bases at V and 0 bases at J, with 7 bases between the two ends. The CDR3, as DNA: TGTGCCAGCAGCTCCAGTCTTAGCAATCAGCCCCAGCATTTT. It yields the protein CASSSSLSNQPQHF.

The V and J genes are TRBV3-1 (or the pseudogene TRBV3-2) and TRBJ2-1, with 8 bases aligning to TRBD2. The V gene's germline CDR1 is LGHDT and CDR2 YNNKEL (reference sequence). This CDR3 has 14 residues. V shed 6 bases, J shed 6 bases, and the junction held 7 bases outside the gene matches. CDR3 DNA sequence: TGTGCCAGCAGGAAGCGGGAGTCGGGCAATGAGCAGTTCTTC. Protein: CASRKRESGNEQFF.

This chain links TRBV11-2 with TRBJ2-2; 11 nucleotides match TRBD2. The CDR3 contains 17 residues. V was clipped by 2 bases and J by 7 bases; unmatched bases: 9. Germline loops: CDR1 SGHAT, CDR2 FQNNGV. DNA of the CDR3: TGTGCCAGCAGCTTAATAGCGGGAGGGCCTGCTGGCGGGGAGCTGTTTTTT. Translation: CASSLIAGGPAGGELFF.

The chain combines TRBV19 with TRBJ1-1; D uncertain. CDR3 size: 12 residues. Germline V gives CDR1 LNHDA, CDR2 SQIVND (reference sequence). V was pared by 3 bases and J by 6 bases, with 8 bases between. CDR3 DNA sequence: TGTGCCAGTAGTATTAACAGTCCTGAAGCTTTCTTT. It specifies CASSINSPEAFF.

The V gene is TRBV19, the J gene TRBJ1-3; 10 bases are a match to TRBD1. V was pared by 8 bases and J by 5 bases, with 3 bases of the junction left unmatched. This CDR3 has 13 amino acids. Germline-derived CDR1 and CDR2 are LNHDA and SQIVND (reference sequence). In DNA form, the CDR3 reads TGTGCCAGTGGGGACAGGGGTCGAAACACCATATATTTT. Translated, it gives CASGDRGRNTIYF.

This chain uses TRBV6-5 with TRBJ2-7; 8 bases are a match to TRBD2. This CDR3 region has 14 residues. V dropped 6 bases and J dropped 3; count of bases not matched to a gene: 7. The germline V gene has CDR1 MNHEY and CDR2 SVGAGI. The CDR3, as DNA: TGTGCCAGCAGCCCCGAGGCGGGGGGCTACGAGCAGTACTTC. Protein: CASSPEAGGYEQYF.

This clone was recorded a few times. The chain carries TRBV25-1 and TRBJ1-5; D is perhaps TRBD1 (5 bases). V was pared by 3 bases and J by 9 bases, with 12 bases between. Germline CDR1 and CDR2: MGHDK and SYGVNS. The length of the CDR3 is 13 residues. CDR3 DNA: TGTGCCAGCAGTGATGGGATTAGGGGGCCCCAGCATTTT. It specifies CASSDGIRGPQHF. The full variable domain, completed using reference TRBV25-1 and TRBJ1-5, is EADIYQTPRYLVIGTGKKITLECSQTMGHDKMYWYQQDPGMELHLIHYSYGVNSTEKGDLSSESTVSRIRTEHFPLTLESARPSHTSQYLCASSDGIRGPQHFGDGTRLSIL.

The chain has TRBV4-1 and TRBJ2-2; 7 bases line up with TRBD1. Germline trimming cut 1 base from V and 6 bases from J; bases unmatched to any gene: 5. The CDR3 spans 15 residues. Per the germline V gene, CDR1 is MGHRA and CDR2 is YSYEKL. CDR3 region: CASSQVGGRAGELFF. The CDR3 bases are TGCGCCAGCAGCCAAGTAGGGGGCAGAGCCGGGGAGCTGTTTTTT.

The rearrangement joins TRBV18 to TRBJ1-3; 7 positions agree with TRBD1. V gave up 1 base and J gave up 1 base; unmatched junction bases: 10. The CDR3 has 18 residues. Germline lookup yields CDR1 KGHSH and CDR2 LQKENI. The CDR3 coding sequence is TGTGCCAGCTCACCACTCAAGGGAGACAGGGATTCTGGAAACACCATATATTTT. Protein sequence: CASSPLKGDRDSGNTIYF.

The chain couples TRBV7-8 to TRBJ2-7; the D gene is possibly TRBD2 (5 bases). V lost 1 base, J lost 5 bases, and 9 bases lay in between. Germline V gene sequence: CDR1 SGHVS, CDR2 FQNEAQ. There are 13 residues in the CDR3. CDR3 bases: TGTGCCAGCAGCTTAGATCGGGAACACGAGCAGTACTTC. Translated: CASSLDREHEQYF.

This rearrangement joins TRBV27 to TRBJ1-5; 10 bases align to TRBD1. The V gene's germline CDR1 is MNHEY and CDR2 SMNVEV (reference sequence). V dropped 2 bases and J dropped 3; count of bases not matched to a gene: 4. CDR3 length equals 16 residues. The CDR3 DNA is TGTGCCAGCAGTTTAGGGGGACAGGGGTACAATCAGCCCCAGCATTTT. Protein sequence: CASSLGGQGYNQPQHF.

The V gene is TRBV4-2, the J gene TRBJ1-2, with D tentatively TRBD1 (6 bases). CDR1 and CDR2 from the germline V gene are LGHNA and YNFKEQ. The CDR3 totals 16 residues. The ends were cut back, 1 base at V and 8 bases at J, with 20 bases in the middle. DNA for the CDR3: TGTGCCAGCAGCCAAGGGGACAAAATGGGAGGGGAGGGCTACACCTTC. Translating gives CASSQGDKMGGEGYTF.

This chain uses TRBV2 with TRBJ1-2; 8 positions agree with TRBD1. Trimming at V came to 0 bases and at J to 4 bases, leaving 16 bases not matched to a gene. The germline CDR1 and CDR2 sequences are SNHLY and FYNNEI. The length of the CDR3 is 19 residues. The CDR3 sequence is CASSEAPHGWRQGFYGYTF. CDR3 DNA sequence: TGTGCCAGCAGTGAAGCGCCCCACGGATGGCGACAGGGGTTCTATGGCTACACCTTC.